Listed here are 21 T cell receptor beta chains from one sample, sequenced in a study of T cells after somatic rescue of genetic block. Produced via immunoSEQ multiplex PCR; TCRdb's table is partial and in-frame only. This sample has approximately 15,000 clones, with over 65% found just once. Source material: peripheral blood mononuclear cells (PBMCs). These receptors all come from a boy between 10 and 17 years old.

The chain combines TRBV5-4 with TRBJ1-2, with D unclear. Germline loops: CDR1 SGHNT, CDR2 YYREEE (reference sequence). Trimming cost V 0 bases and J 4 bases, with 10 bases left between them. The CDR3 consists of 14 residues. The CDR3 nucleotides are TGTGCCAGCAGCTTGGGCGGGTCAGCCTATGGCTACACCTTC. It encodes CASSLGGSAYGYTF.

The V gene is TRBV4-2, the J gene TRBJ2-1, with 11 bases lining up with TRBD2. Trimming at V came to 3 bases and at J to 2 bases, leaving 3 bases not matched to a gene. This CDR3 contains 16 residues. Germline CDR1 LGHNA, CDR2 YNFKEQ. CDR3: CASSHELAGAYNEQFF. The CDR3 coding sequence is TGTGCCAGCAGCCATGAACTAGCGGGAGCCTACAATGAGCAGTTCTTC.

The V call is TRBV5-1, the J call TRBJ2-3; no reliable D call. Germline V gene data show CDR1 as SGHRS and CDR2 as YFSETQ. The CDR3 is made up of 12 amino acids. Trimming took off 2 bases at V and 5 bases at J, with 6 bases between the two ends. The CDR3 sequence is CASSLGLDTQYF. DNA for the CDR3: TGCGCCAGCAGCTTAGGCTTAGATACGCAGTATTTT.

This clone was counted only a few times. The chain carries TRBV6-5 and TRBJ2-7; unclear D gene. Germline values: CDR1 MNHEY, CDR2 SVGAGI. V was clipped by 5 bases and J by 3 bases, with 5 bases between them. The CDR3 totals 11 residues. The chain's CDR3 is CASSLGYEQYF. The CDR3 DNA reads TGTGCCAGCAGTCTAGGCTACGAGCAGTACTTC.

A single count supports this clone. A junction end diverges from the germline sequence, so it may reflect a read error. The chain couples TRBV10-3 to TRBJ2-1, with no clear D. Looked up from germline, CDR1 is ENHRY and CDR2 is SYGVKD. The length of the CDR3 is 13 residues. In DNA form, the CDR3 reads TGTGCCATCAGGCCGGGCTCCAACAATGAGCAGTTCTTC. This sequence encodes CAIRPGSNNEQFF.

The chain links TRBV27 to TRBJ2-1; perhaps TRBD1 as D (6 bases). This CDR3 comprises 17 residues. V was shortened by 4 bases and J by 1 base, with 17 bases between the two germline ends. Germline values: CDR1 MNHEY, CDR2 SMNVEV (reference sequence). DNA of the CDR3: TGTGCCAGCAGTTCTATAACGGGGACAAATTCCTACAATGAGCAGTTCTTC. Translation gives CASSSITGTNSYNEQFF.

The V gene is TRBV2, the J gene TRBJ1-2, with D uncertain. The CDR3 totals 14 residues. The germline gives CDR1 SNHLY, CDR2 FYNNEI. Trimming shortened V by 4 bases and J by 7 bases, and 16 bases separated the two germline ends. The chain's CDR3 is CASSVEVPAGGYTF. CDR3 bases: TGTGCCAGCAGTGTTGAAGTTCCAGCTGGTGGCTACACCTTC.

V and J are TRBV5-8 and TRBJ2-1; D uncertain. V lost 0 bases and J lost 5, with 9 bases in between. Per germline, CDR1 SGHTS and CDR2 YDEGEE. The CDR3 spans 14 residues. The CDR3 region has the DNA TGTGCCAGCAGCTTGGATAGGATTAACAATGAGCAGTTCTTC. Its protein product is CASSLDRINNEQFF.

This clone was recorded only once. V usage is TRBV28 and J usage is TRBJ2-3, with 13 bases identical to TRBD2. Germline V gene data show CDR1 as MDHEN and CDR2 as SYDVKM. The CDR3 sequence is 18 residues long. V shed 2 bases, J shed 3 bases, and the junction held 8 bases outside the gene matches. The CDR3 spells CASSLTPGLAGDTDTQYF. DNA of the CDR3: TGTGCCAGCAGTTTAACCCCAGGACTAGCGGGGGATACAGATACGCAGTATTTT. The full variable domain, rest sourced from reference TRBV28 and TRBJ2-3, is DVKVTQSSRYLVKRTGEKVFLECVQDMDHENMFWYRQDPGLGLRLIYFSYDVKMKEKGDIPEGYSVSREKKERFSLILESASTNQTSMYLCASSLTPGLAGDTDTQYFGPGTRLTVL.

Only a few counts were recorded for this clone. The chain uses TRBV15 and TRBJ2-2; D assignment may be TRBD1 or TRBD2 (5 bases each). V lost 6 bases, J lost 2 bases, and 13 bases lay in between. The CDR3 spans 15 residues. Germline lookup yields CDR1 LNHNV and CDR2 YYDKDF (reference sequence). CDR3 protein: CATRPTGANTGELFF. CDR3 coding DNA: TGTGCCACCAGGCCTACCGGGGCAAACACCGGGGAGCTGTTTTTT.

This chain connects TRBV11-2 to TRBJ2-7; 9 nucleotides line up with TRBD1. Trimming at V came to 1 base and at J to 3 bases, leaving 7 bases not matched to a gene. The CDR3 length is 16 residues. Germline V gene sequence: CDR1 SGHAT, CDR2 FQNNGV. CDR3 bases: TGTGCCAGCAGCTTAGGACCTGGACAGGGGAACTACGAGCAGTACTTC. The encoded protein is CASSLGPGQGNYEQYF. Filled out from reference TRBV11-2 and TRBJ2-7, the complete variable domain reads EAGVAQSPRYKIIEKRQSVAFWCNPISGHATLYWYQQILGQGPKLLIQFQNNGVVDDSQLPKDRFSAERLKGVDSTLKIQPAKLEDSAVYLCASSLGPGQGNYEQYFGPGTRLTVT.

The V gene is TRBV30, the J gene TRBJ2-1; D gene uncertain. V lost 0 bases, J lost 9 bases, and 6 bases lay in between. Germline CDR1 and CDR2: GTSNPN and SVGIG (reference sequence). The CDR3 loop spans 11 amino acids. The CDR3 bases are TGTGCCTGGAGTGTACGAGGTGAGCAGTTCTTC. It translates to CAWSVRGEQFF.

The rearrangement joins TRBV19 to TRBJ2-1; maybe TRBD2 (5 bases). Germline CDR1 LNHDA, CDR2 SQIVND (reference sequence). The CDR3 is 13 residues long. Trimming stripped 8 bases from V and 4 bases from J, with 12 bases between. CDR3 sequence: CASSVAGYNEQFF. The DNA for the CDR3 is TGTGCCAGTTCCGTCGCGGGTTACAATGAGCAGTTCTTC. Variable domain in full (rest from reference TRBV19 and TRBJ2-1): DGGITQSPKYLFRKEGQNVTLSCEQNLNHDAMYWYRQDPGQGLRLIYYSQIVNDFQKGDIAEGYSVSREKKESFPLTVTSAQKNPTAFYLCASSVAGYNEQFFGPGTRLTVL.

This clone showed up just a few times. The V gene is TRBV7-9, the J gene TRBJ2-7, with unresolved D. Germline-derived CDR1 and CDR2 are SEHNR and FQNEAQ (reference sequence). The germline V and J ends were trimmed by 1 base and 4 bases, with 14 bases remaining between them. This CDR3 has 15 residues. CDR3 in amino acids: CASSLETTFAYEQYF. In DNA, the CDR3 is TGTGCCAGCAGCTTAGAGACGACCTTCGCTTACGAGCAGTACTTC.

The table lists this clone with a few counts. The chain links TRBV9 to TRBJ1-1, with D unresolved. This CDR3 comprises 12 residues. Germline V gene lookup returns CDR1 SGDLS and CDR2 YYNGEE. V shed 3 bases and J shed 5 bases, with 8 bases lying between them. Here the CDR3 reads CASSGGGTEAFF. CDR3 nucleotides: TGTGCCAGCAGCGGGGGAGGGACTGAAGCTTTCTTT.

The gene calls are TRBV5-4 and TRBJ2-4; the D gene could be TRBD1 or TRBD2 (5 bases each). Per germline, CDR1 SGHNT and CDR2 YYREEE (reference sequence). The CDR3 has 13 amino acids. Trimming left V 4 bases short and J 3 bases short, with 8 bases between. This CDR3 reads CASSTGGKNIQYF. In DNA, the CDR3 is TGTGCCAGCAGCACTGGGGGCAAAAACATTCAGTACTTC.

The chain has TRBV6-5 and TRBJ1-6; D unresolved. Germline CDR1 and CDR2: MNHEY and SVGAGI. Between the trimmed V and J ends, which lost 7 bases and 0 bases, there was a span of 7 bases. The CDR3 consists of 14 residues. CDR3 loop: CASKRGSYNSPLHF. In nucleotides, the CDR3 is TGTGCCAGCAAGAGAGGCTCCTATAATTCACCCCTCCACTTT.

This chain uses TRBV5-1 with TRBJ2-7; maybe TRBD1 (5 bases). Germline CDR1 and CDR2: SGHRS and YFSETQ. Between the trimmed V and J ends, which lost 0 bases and 7 bases, there was a span of 14 bases. The CDR3 length is 14 residues. This chain's CDR3 is CASSLGEAGYEQYF. DNA for the CDR3: TGCGCCAGCAGCTTGGGTGAGGCAGGGTATGAGCAGTACTTC.

The chain uses TRBV28 and TRBJ2-5; 8 bases fit TRBD2. This CDR3 has 15 residues. Trimming removed 7 bases from V and 0 bases from J; junction bases left unmatched: 7. Germline V gives CDR1 MDHEN, CDR2 SYDVKM. The CDR3 DNA follows: TGTGCCAGCATTGATAGCGGGAAGTACCAAGAGACCCAGTACTTC. Protein sequence: CASIDSGKYQETQYF.

The chain joins TRBV7-9 to TRBJ1-2, with D possibly being TRBD1 (5 bases). Germline CDR1 SEHNR, CDR2 FQNEAQ (reference sequence). The germline V and J ends were trimmed by 3 bases and 2 bases, with 13 bases remaining between them. CDR3 size: 15 residues. CDR3 bases: TGTGCCAGCAGCTTGTCAGGGATACGGAACTATGGCTACACCTTC. Protein: CASSLSGIRNYGYTF. Full variable domain (missing parts from reference TRBV7-9 and TRBJ1-2): DTGVSQNPRHKITKRGQNVTFRCDPISEHNRLYWYRQTLGQGPEFLTYFQNEAQLEKSRLLSDRFSAERPKGSFSTLEIQRTEQGDSAMYLCASSLSGIRNYGYTFGSGTRLTVV.

The genes are TRBV5-1 and TRBJ1-2, with D tentatively TRBD1 (6 bases). This CDR3 is built from 15 residues. V lost 0 bases and J 7 bases, leaving 16 bases between the germline ends. The V gene's germline CDR1 is SGHRS and CDR2 YFSETQ. Written as DNA, the CDR3 is TGCGCCAGCAGCTTGGCGAGAGGGGGATCCGGTGGCTACACCTTC. The encoded protein is CASSLARGGSGGYTF.